Presented here are 16 T cell receptor beta chains from one specimen sequenced in a study of T cells in Graves' hyperthyroidism and ophthalmopathy (dated by TCRdb to about 2019). Library creation used multiplex PCR. The reads were generated on an Illumina HiSeq 2000. The TCR beta CDR3 regions were amplified from the RNA transcripts. The TCR CDR3 was subjected to a first round of RT-PCR using the HTBI primer set and the Qiagen OneStep RT-PCR kit. TCRdb trimmed the raw reads at Q25, called clones with MiXCR and kept productive beta chains. Every CDR3 protein is listed once, alongside the most common genes and DNA of its rows. Across this sample there are over 150,000 distinct CDR3 sequences, with roughly a sixth seen only once. Of the sample, 40% to 65% is held by the ten largest clones. Sequences were obtained from blood. The receptors shown here come from a woman aged 50 to 60 with Graves' hyperthyroidism.

This clonotype was recorded many times. The V and J genes are TRBV12-3 or TRBV12-4 and TRBJ2-7; D may be TRBD2 (6 bases). The CDR3 consists of 16 residues. V was pared by 3 bases and J by 2 bases, with 17 bases between. The CDR3 is CASSLLAPLTPYEQYF. CDR3 in DNA: TGTGCCAGCAGTTTGCTAGCGCCCTTGACACCCTACGAGCAGTACTTC.

This clonotype was counted at least ten times. The gene calls are TRBV27 and TRBJ2-2; D is ambiguous. CDR1 MNHEY and CDR2 SMNVEV come from the germline V gene (reference sequence). V was pared by 5 bases and J by 1 base, with 14 bases between. CDR3 length: 16 amino acids. The CDR3 DNA reads TGTGCCAGCAGTCCCCCCCCATGGAGGAACACCGGGGAGCTGTTTTTT. This sequence encodes CASSPPPWRNTGELFF.

This clonotype appeared many times. The CDR3 reads CASRPITSGGPYNEQFF. CDR3 DNA: TGTGCCAGCAGACCTATCACTAGCGGTGGCCCCTACAATGAGCAGTTCTTC. This chain links TRBV5-6 with TRBJ2-1; 8 nucleotides align to TRBD2. V lost 5 bases to trimming and J lost 2 bases; unmatched junction nucleotides: 12. The germline gives CDR1 SGHDT, CDR2 YYEEEE. The CDR3 extends over 17 amino acids.

This clonotype was seen more than once but under ten times. A much larger clone differs by one base, so this may be a read error. The chain recombines TRBV12-3 or TRBV12-4 with TRBJ2-5, with 8 bases aligning to TRBD1. The length of the CDR3 is 15 residues. CDR3 nucleotide sequence: TGTGCCAGCAGTCCGCTGGGGACAGGCCAAGAGACCCAGCACTTC. Encoded protein: CASSPLGTGQETQHF.

This clonotype was detected ten times or more. The V and J genes are TRBV11-3 and TRBJ1-3; D is undetermined. CDR1 is SGHNT and CDR2 is YENEEA in the germline V gene. The V end lost 0 bases, the J end lost 4 bases, and 7 bases lay between the germline ends. The CDR3 spans 14 residues. Here the CDR3 DNA reads TGTGCCAGCAGCTTAGATCTCCCGGGAAACACCATATATTTT. As protein: CASSLDLPGNTIYF.

This sequence joins TRBV6-1 and TRBJ1-4; perhaps TRBD1 as D (5 bases). Germline values: CDR1 MNHNS, CDR2 SASEGT. Trimming removed 6 bases at V and 4 bases at J, with 12 bases between. CDR3 length equals 14 residues. CDR3 sequence (DNA): TGTGCCAGCAGGGGTGCGGGGGGTAATGAAAAACTGTTTTTT. It yields the protein CASRGAGGNEKLFF.

This clonotype has only a few counts. The chain combines TRBV12-5 with TRBJ2-2; a possible D gene is TRBD1 (6 bases). The CDR3 is 14 residues long. The V end lost 5 bases, the J end lost 6 bases, and 13 bases lay between the germline ends. Germline-derived CDR1 and CDR2 are LGHNT and FRNRAP. The DNA for the CDR3 is TGTGCTAGTGGTCTACAGGGTAAAGCCGGGGAGCTGTTTTTT. Its translation: CASGLQGKAGELFF.

This clonotype was found many times. The chain recombines TRBV9 with TRBJ2-3, with a possible D match to TRBD2 (5 bases). The length of the CDR3 is 15 residues. Trimming left V 3 bases short and J 6 bases short, with 17 bases between. Per the germline V gene, CDR1 is SGDLS and CDR2 is YYNGEE. CDR3 protein: CASSDDYLSSDTQYF. CDR3 DNA sequence: TGTGCCAGCAGCGATGACTACCTTTCTAGCGATACGCAGTATTTT.

This clonotype was counted at least ten times. This sequence joins TRBV12-3 or TRBV12-4 and TRBJ2-7; possible D gene TRBD2, 6 bases. Trimming removed 3 bases from V and 7 bases from J, with 19 bases in between. The CDR3 is 15 residues long. CDR3 nucleotide sequence: TGTGCCAGCAGTTTGGAGGGATACTCCCTTTGGGAGCAGTACTTC. As protein: CASSLEGYSLWEQYF.

This clonotype occurred many times. This chain joins TRBV11-3 and TRBJ1-1; tentatively, D is TRBD1 (6 bases). This CDR3 contains 14 residues. Trimming shortened V by 5 bases and J by 1 base, and 11 bases separated the two germline ends. From germline, CDR1 is SGHNT and CDR2 YENEEA. DNA of the CDR3: TGTGCCAGCAGCCCTCCACAGGGGAACACTGAAGCTTTCTTT. Amino acids: CASSPPQGNTEAFF.

This clonotype was detected ten times or more. This chain links TRBV29-1 with TRBJ1-5; 7 nucleotides line up with TRBD1. The CDR3 covers 13 residues. Germline assignment: CDR1 SQVTM and CDR2 ANQGSEA. The V segment lost 5 bases and the J segment 4 bases; nucleotides outside the gene matches: 5. CDR3 sequence reads: CSVLQGRNQPQHF. The DNA of the CDR3 is TGCAGCGTTCTACAGGGGCGGAATCAGCCCCAGCATTTT.

Many counts were recorded for this clonotype. V gene TRBV11-3 combines with J gene TRBJ2-7; tentatively, D is TRBD2 (5 bases). The V gene lost 2 bases and the J gene lost 5 bases, with 16 bases spanning the gap. Germline values: CDR1 SGHNT, CDR2 YENEEA. The CDR3 sequence is 15 residues long. This chain's CDR3 is CASSLRARGRDEQYF. CDR3 in DNA: TGTGCCAGCAGCTTAAGGGCCCGAGGGCGCGACGAGCAGTACTTC.

This clonotype was observed many times. This chain joins TRBV11-2 and TRBJ2-7, with 7 nucleotides matching TRBD2. The germline CDR1 and CDR2 sequences are SGHAT and FQNNGV. V gave up 5 bases and J gave up 3 bases; unmatched junction bases: 4. CDR3 length: 13 residues. The CDR3 sequence: CASSRAGFYEQYF. CDR3 DNA sequence: TGTGCCAGCAGCCGAGCGGGATTCTACGAGCAGTACTTC. The full variable domain, with the rest looked up from reference TRBV11-2 and TRBJ2-7, is EAGVAQSPRYKIIEKRQSVAFWCNPISGHATLYWYQQILGQGPKLLIQFQNNGVVDDSQLPKDRFSAERLKGVDSTLKIQPAKLEDSAVYLCASSRAGFYEQYFGPGTRLTVT.

The chain is built from TRBV20-1 and TRBJ2-7, with 10 bases identical to TRBD2. Germline trimming cut 4 bases from V and 2 bases from J; bases unmatched to any gene: 29. Per the germline V gene, CDR1 is DFQATT and CDR2 is SNEGSKA (reference sequence). The CDR3 contains 22 residues. In DNA form, the CDR3 reads TGCAGTGCTAAAGCCCCTCCGAAGGTGTCAGAGAGCGGGAGGGTGGTAGCCTACGAGCAGTACTTC. Residues: CSAKAPPKVSESGRVVAYEQYF.

This clonotype occurred many times. The chain uses TRBV7-3 and TRBJ2-5; unclear D gene. V was shortened by 5 bases and J by 4 bases, with 11 bases between the two germline ends. The CDR3 spans 13 residues. Looked up from germline, CDR1 is SGHTA and CDR2 is FQGTGA. In nucleotides, the CDR3 is TGTGCCAGCAGCCCCGGGCATGTAGAGACCCAGTACTTC. Translated: CASSPGHVETQYF.

This clonotype appeared a few times. The rearrangement uses TRBV27 and TRBJ1-2; D remains unclear. V was shortened by 7 bases and J by 3 bases, with 12 bases between the two germline ends. This CDR3 has 13 amino acids. Per the germline V gene, CDR1 is MNHEY and CDR2 is SMNVEV (reference sequence). The CDR3 region is CASKSRGDYGYTF. Here the CDR3 DNA reads TGTGCCAGCAAATCCCGAGGTGACTATGGCTACACCTTC.